One sample yielded the 19 T cell receptor beta chains listed below, sequenced in a study of blood T cell repertoires in COVID-19. Repertoires were generated with immunoSEQ multiplex PCR, while TCRdb's copy carries only in-frame clones and drops some. The repertoire consists of tens of thousands of clones, with more than 70% occurring once and the leading ten covering around 23%. The sample consisted of peripheral blood. These receptors were obtained from a woman of 80 years or more with acute or convalescent COVID-19.

This chain joins TRBV6-1 and TRBJ1-2; 7 nucleotides line up with TRBD1. Losses at the gene ends were 2 bases for V and 6 bases for J; bases not matched to a gene: 6. CDR1 and CDR2 (germline): MNHNS, SASEGT. The CDR3 totals 14 residues. CDR3 loop: CASSEQTGDNGYTF. In DNA, the CDR3 is TGTGCCAGCAGTGAACAAACAGGGGATAATGGCTACACCTTC.

The rearrangement links TRBV3-1 (or the pseudogene TRBV3-2) to TRBJ2-2; 7 nucleotides align to TRBD2. The CDR3 runs 16 residues. V gave up 4 bases and J gave up 5 bases; unmatched junction bases: 10. Germline loops: CDR1 LGHDT, CDR2 YNNKEL (reference sequence). The CDR3 reads CASSPQGTTYTGELFF. In DNA form, the CDR3 reads TGTGCCAGCAGCCCTCAAGGGACTACTTATACCGGGGAGCTGTTTTTT.

The chain carries TRBV12-3 or TRBV12-4 and TRBJ2-1; D unresolved. CDR3 length: 12 amino acids. V lost 2 bases and J 8 bases, leaving 7 bases between the germline ends. The CDR3 protein is CASSLLRHEQFF. In DNA form, the CDR3 reads TGTGCCAGCAGTTTACTGCGGCATGAGCAGTTCTTC.

This chain uses TRBV29-1 with TRBJ2-3; D is possibly TRBD2 (6 bases). This CDR3 region has 14 residues. V lost 3 bases and J 8 bases, leaving 18 bases between the germline ends. Germline-derived CDR1 and CDR2 are SQVTM and ANQGSEA. The CDR3 protein is CSVDAGGIGGTQYF. CDR3 nucleotides: TGCAGCGTTGATGCGGGCGGGATAGGTGGTACGCAGTATTTT.

The V gene is TRBV19, the J gene TRBJ2-1; no definite D call. CDR3 length equals 13 residues. Per germline, CDR1 LNHDA and CDR2 SQIVND (reference sequence). Trimming removed 4 bases from V and 7 bases from J, with 11 bases in between. The CDR3 here is CASSTSPRNEQFF. The CDR3 DNA follows: TGTGCCAGTAGTACATCCCCCCGGAATGAGCAGTTCTTC.

The chain carries TRBV9 and TRBJ1-1, with TRBD1 matching 9 bases. Losses at the gene ends were 0 bases for V and 7 bases for J; bases not matched to a gene: 13. This CDR3 spans 17 amino acids. The germline CDR1 and CDR2 sequences are SGDLS and YYNGEE. The CDR3 DNA sequence: TGTGCCAGCAGCGTAGAAGGGACAGGGCGAACAAAGGGTGAAGCTTTCTTT. It codes for CASSVEGTGRTKGEAFF.

The chain has TRBV28 and TRBJ1-2; TRBD1 agrees at 8 bases. The CDR3 length is 16 residues. With V trimmed by 6 bases and J by 0 bases, 9 bases remained unmatched. Per the germline V gene, CDR1 is MDHEN and CDR2 is SYDVKM. CDR3 sequence: CASRGGGQDSNYGYTF. DNA of the CDR3: TGTGCCAGCAGGGGAGGGGGACAGGACTCTAACTATGGCTACACCTTC.

This rearrangement joins TRBV5-1 to TRBJ2-1; D remains unclear. CDR1 and CDR2 from the germline V gene are SGHRS and YFSETQ. The CDR3 sequence is 14 residues long. Trimming took off 0 bases at V and 1 base at J, with 5 bases between the two ends. For the CDR3, the DNA is TGCGCCAGCAGCTTGGACAGATCCTACAATGAGCAGTTCTTC. Amino acids: CASSLDRSYNEQFF.

This chain links TRBV19 with TRBJ1-2; 7 positions match TRBD1. CDR1 and CDR2 (germline): LNHDA, SQIVND (reference sequence). The V gene end was trimmed by 4 bases and the J gene end by 1 base; junction bases not matched to a gene: 6. The CDR3 covers 15 residues. CDR3: CASSTGTDLNYGYTF. CDR3 in DNA: TGTGCCAGTAGTACCGGGACAGACCTTAACTATGGCTACACCTTC.

The CDR3 coding sequence is TGTGCCAGCAGTTCGGACTCGGGGGTTTTGAATACCCAGTACTTC. Encoded protein: CASSSDSGVLNTQYF. This chain joins TRBV2 and TRBJ2-5, with D possibly TRBD2 on 6 matching bases. Germline V gene sequence: CDR1 SNHLY, CDR2 FYNNEI. With 5 bases removed from V and 8 bases from J, the gap between germline ends came to 21 bases. The CDR3 length is 15 residues.

V gene TRBV29-1 combines with J gene TRBJ1-1; the D is unclear. The germline V gene encodes CDR1 SQVTM and CDR2 ANQGSEA. The CDR3 has 13 amino acids. V was trimmed by 5 bases and J by 0 bases, leaving 10 bases between them. The CDR3 protein is CSVIAAMNTEAFF. CDR3 bases: TGCAGCGTTATAGCCGCAATGAACACTGAAGCTTTCTTT.

CDR3 coding DNA: TGTGCCAGCAGCTTAGATGCAGGGTTCGAGCAGTACGTC. Translation: CASSLDAGFEQYV. The genes are TRBV11-2 and TRBJ2-7; D possibly corresponds to TRBD1 (5 bases). The CDR3 totals 13 residues. V dropped 0 bases and J dropped 6 bases, with 9 bases sitting between them. CDR1 is SGHAT and CDR2 is FQNNGV in the germline V gene.

This sequence joins TRBV3-1 (or the pseudogene TRBV3-2) and TRBJ1-4; D may be TRBD1 (6 bases). V was pared by 1 base and J by 10 bases, with 13 bases between. The germline V gene encodes CDR1 LGHDT and CDR2 YNNKEL (reference sequence). The CDR3 totals 14 residues. CDR3 DNA sequence: TGTGCCAGCAGCCAAGCTAAAATGGGGGCAAAACTGTTTTTT. Translation gives CASSQAKMGAKLFF.

This clone was seen a single time. The V and J genes are TRBV7-9 and TRBJ2-3, with TRBD2 matching 12 bases. Germline trimming cut 5 bases from V and 6 bases from J; bases unmatched to any gene: 6. The germline gives CDR1 SEHNR, CDR2 FQNEAQ (reference sequence). CDR3 size: 15 residues. Here the CDR3 DNA reads TGTGCCAGCAGCCTACTAGCGGGAGGACTCGATACGCAGTATTTT. Translation gives CASSLLAGGLDTQYF.

The rearrangement links TRBV3-1 (or the pseudogene TRBV3-2) to TRBJ1-2; 9 positions agree with TRBD1. Germline CDR1 LGHDT, CDR2 YNNKEL (reference sequence). This CDR3 comprises 14 residues. The ends lost 7 bases at V and 2 bases at J; junction bases unmatched: 5. The CDR3 bases are TGTGCCAGCAACGCCGGGACAGGGAACTATGGCTACACCTTC. Protein: CASNAGTGNYGYTF.

This clone has just one count. The gene calls are TRBV6-5 and TRBJ2-2; TRBD1 matches 8 bases. The CDR3 extends over 15 amino acids. J was trimmed by 4 bases and V by 6 bases; bases with no gene match: 7. Looked up from germline, CDR1 is MNHEY and CDR2 is SVGAGI. This CDR3 is CASSGQGGSTGELFF. The CDR3, as DNA: TGTGCCAGCAGCGGACAGGGTGGGAGCACCGGGGAGCTGTTTTTT.

The V and J genes are TRBV6-5 and TRBJ1-5; D remains unclear. Germline CDR1 reads MNHEY; CDR2 reads SVGAGI. CDR3 size: 13 residues. V gave up 10 bases and J gave up 4 bases, with 14 bases separating them. CDR3 region: CATATRENQPQHF. The CDR3 DNA sequence: TGTGCCACCGCGACGAGGGAAAATCAGCCCCAGCATTTT.

V is TRBV28 and J is TRBJ1-6; 7 bases fit TRBD1. The germline CDR1 and CDR2 sequences are MDHEN and SYDVKM. This CDR3 has 14 amino acids. Unmatched junction bases numbered 8, after V lost 5 bases and J lost 10 bases. The CDR3 DNA sequence: TGTGCCAGCAGTACAGGGGCAAGGGAATCACCCCTCCACTTT. This translates into CASSTGARESPLHF.

The rearrangement joins TRBV5-1 to TRBJ1-4, with 9 nucleotides matching TRBD1. Losses at the gene ends were 1 base for V and 7 bases for J; bases not matched to a gene: 11. Germline V gene sequence: CDR1 SGHRS, CDR2 YFSETQ. The CDR3 length is 17 residues. The CDR3 DNA is TGCGCCAGCAGCTTGTTCCTGGTTGGACAGGGGAGTGAAAAACTGTTTTTT. Its protein is CASSLFLVGQGSEKLFF.